These T cell receptor beta chains were read from a single sample in a study of regulatory T cells in long-lasting Graves disease. TCRdb redid the calling of the multiplex PCR reads with MiXCR, one entry per CDR3 protein. The sample comprises 350,000 to 500,000 distinct CDR3 sequences, approximately 22% of which are singletons, and approximately 14% rests with the top ten. The specimen was peripheral blood mononuclear cells (PBMCs), collected when the disease was refractory, from a patient treated with antithyroid drugs. The receptor set was obtained from a female donor with Graves disease. Each CDR3 is given with its conserved first and last residue. The order of the fields is J gene, V gene, clone size, D gene, CDR3 protein, CDR3 DNA. A D gene is named only where the DNA matches it firmly. The size field is filled for only some rows; it gives once, few, many or a size class.

TRBJ1-5 TRBV28 many TRBD1 CASSPALPTGGRAQPQHF TGTGCCAGCAGCCCAGCCCTACCAACAGGGGGTAGGGCTCAGCCCCAGCATTTT
TRBJ1-1 TRBV30 - TRBD1 CAWDRDNTEAFF TGTGCCTGGGACAGGGATAACACTGAAGCTTTCTTT
TRBJ1-4 TRBV30 - TRBD1 CAWSTDRAQEKLFF TGTGCCTGGAGTACAGACAGGGCGCAAGAAAAACTGTTCTTT
TRBJ2-3 TRBV27 - TRBD1 CASNPGGLGDTQYF TGTGCCAGCAACCCAGGGGGCCTTGGAGATACGCAGTATTTT
TRBJ2-3 TRBV2 many - CASSETRESTDTQYF TGTGCCAGCAGTGAAACACGGGAGAGCACAGATACGCAGTATTTT
TRBJ1-5 TRBV2 many - CASSDRGGGNQPQHF TGTGCCAGCAGTGACCGCGGGGGAGGCAATCAGCCCCAGCATTTT
TRBJ2-1 TRBV30 few - CAWSSGEQFF TGTGCCTGGAGTTCGGGTGAGCAGTTCTTC
TRBJ2-2 TRBV3-1 - - CASSQAGSGELFF TGTGCCAGCAGCCAAGCAGGGTCCGGGGAGCTGTTTTTT
TRBJ2-5 TRBV2 many TRBD2 CASSPFGTSGEETQYF TGTGCCAGCAGCCCATTCGGGACTAGCGGAGAAGAGACCCAGTACTTC
TRBJ2-7 TRBV20-1 few TRBD2 CSATEDSAGDSYEQYF TGCAGTGCTACAGAAGACTCAGCGGGGGACTCCTACGAGCAGTACTTC
TRBJ1-6 TRBV12-5 many - CASGLSWPGYNSPLHF TGTGCTAGTGGTTTGTCGTGGCCGGGGTACAATTCACCCCTCCACTTT
TRBJ2-5 TRBV28 many TRBD1 CASSKHRGLETQYF TGTGCCAGCAGTAAGCACAGGGGGCTAGAGACCCAGTACTTC
TRBJ2-3 TRBV2 - TRBD2 CASSESSGSSDTQYF TGTGCCAGCAGTGAGAGTAGCGGGAGCTCAGATACGCAGTATTTT
TRBJ2-7 TRBV2 many - CASSEPYEQYF TGTGCCAGCAGTGAGCCTTACGAGCAGTACTTC
TRBJ2-1 TRBV27 - - CASSPLGAASYNEQFF TGTGCCAGCAGCCCACTGGGAGCGGCTTCCTACAATGAGCAGTTCTTC
TRBJ2-5 TRBV3-1 many - CASSMGTSQETQYF TGTGCCAGCAGCATGGGGACTTCTCAAGAGACCCAGTACTTC
TRBJ2-7 TRBV28 many - CASSLIGNEQYF TGTGCCAGCAGTTTAATAGGGAACGAGCAGTACTTC
TRBJ2-5 TRBV2 many - CASSEAQGYQETQYF TGTGCCAGCAGTGAAGCCCAGGGGTATCAAGAGACCCAGTACTTC
TRBJ2-7 TRBV6-2/TRBV6-3 few - CASTTGGALADEQYF TGTGCCAGCACGACGGGTGGGGCTCTCGCGGACGAGCAGTACTTC
TRBJ2-1 TRBV4-1 - - CASSQEGSWYNEQFF TGCGCCAGCAGCCAAGAAGGGAGTTGGTACAATGAGCAGTTCTTC
TRBJ2-2 TRBV30 few - CAWIVPGQQNTGELFF TGTGCCTGGATCGTACCGGGACAACAGAACACCGGGGAGCTGTTTTTT
TRBJ2-6 TRBV5-1 few - CASSSQGYGANVLTF TGCGCCAGCAGCTCCCAGGGGTACGGGGCCAACGTCCTGACTTTC
TRBJ2-7 TRBV6-2/TRBV6-3 - TRBD2 CASSTRVAGYSYEQYF TGTGCCAGCAGTACCCGGGTAGCGGGATACTCCTACGAGCAGTACTTC
TRBJ2-7 TRBV10-3 - TRBD2 CAITEREGFEQYF TGTGCCATCACGGAGCGGGAGGGATTCGAGCAGTACTTC
TRBJ2-3 TRBV28 - TRBD1 CASRGDRGLGPRGWDTDTQYF TGTGCCAGCAGGGGGGACAGGGGTTTGGGCCCACGGGGATGGGACACAGATACGCAGTATTTT
TRBJ1-4 TRBV10-1 - - CASSESGGRNEKLFF TGCGCCAGCAGTGAGTCCGGGGGACGGAATGAAAAACTGTTTTTT
TRBJ2-2 TRBV5-8 - - CASSFLFTGELFF TGTGCCAGCAGCTTTTTGTTCACCGGGGAGCTGTTTTTT
TRBJ1-2 TRBV3-1 many - CASSQDPRGGYTF TGTGCCAGCAGCCAAGACCCGCGGGGTGGCTACACCTTC
TRBJ2-3 TRBV3-1 - TRBD2 CASSPFLAGKSDTQYF TGTGCCAGCAGCCCCTTTCTAGCGGGGAAGAGCGATACGCAGTATTTT
TRBJ2-7 TRBV7-8 many TRBD1 CASSPDRAAYEQYF TGTGCCAGCAGCCCGGACAGGGCCGCCTACGAGCAGTACTTC
TRBJ2-1 TRBV12-3/TRBV12-4 - - CASSFPRGAGELEQFF TGTGCCAGCAGTTTCCCCAGGGGGGCGGGAGAACTTGAGCAGTTCTTC
TRBJ2-5 TRBV11-2 many - CASSLGGSGKETQYF TGTGCCAGCAGCTTAGGGGGAAGCGGTAAAGAGACCCAGTACTTC
TRBJ1-2 TRBV30 many - CAWSERWQTNYGYTF TGTGCCTGGAGTGAGCGGTGGCAGACTAACTATGGCTACACCTTC
TRBJ2-7 TRBV28 many - CASSLSPGGEQYF TGTGCCAGCAGTTTAAGCCCTGGGGGAGAGCAGTACTTC
TRBJ1-2 TRBV4-1 few TRBD1 CASRHPAQGPNNYGYTF TGCGCCAGCAGACACCCGGCACAGGGGCCAAACAACTATGGCTACACCTTC
TRBJ1-1 TRBV29-1 many TRBD1 CSVEGETGVATEAFF TGCAGCGTTGAAGGCGAGACAGGGGTGGCTACTGAAGCTTTCTTT
TRBJ2-6 TRBV6-1 - - CASSTPTGLGGGANVLTF TGTGCCAGCAGTACCCCGACAGGGCTGGGAGGTGGGGCCAACGTCCTGACTTTC
TRBJ2-7 TRBV7-2 few - CASSLEDGPSYEQYF TGTGCCAGCAGCTTAGAGGACGGGCCCTCCTACGAGCAGTACTTC
TRBJ1-1 TRBV7-9 many TRBD1 CASSSQGQSTEAFF TGTGCCAGCAGCTCACAGGGGCAGAGCACTGAAGCTTTCTTT
TRBJ1-5 TRBV4-1 once - CASSPGTGTGQPQHF TGCGCCAGCAGCCCAGGGACGGGGACGGGGCAGCCCCAGCATTTT
TRBJ1-1 TRBV7-2 - - CASSPIPGGNTEAFF TGTGCCAGCAGCCCAATTCCAGGTGGGAACACTGAAGCTTTCTTT
TRBJ2-6 TRBV2 - - CASPGRRGASGANVLTF TGTGCCAGCCCCGGGCGGAGGGGCGCCTCTGGGGCCAACGTCCTGACTTTC
TRBJ1-5 TRBV6-1 many - CASRGFLRQPQHF TGTGCCAGCAGGGGTTTCCTACGTCAGCCCCAGCATTTT
TRBJ2-7 TRBV7-9 - TRBD2 CASSRIKSGGSYEQYF TGTGCCAGCAGCCGCATCAAAAGCGGGGGATCCTACGAGCAGTACTTC
TRBJ1-2 TRBV6-5 - - CASSLQGSRGYTF TGTGCCAGCAGTTTACAGGGTTCGCGGGGCTACACCTTC
TRBJ1-6 TRBV19 - TRBD1 CASSPRDRGRDSPLHF TGTGCCAGTAGTCCGCGAGACAGGGGAAGAGATTCACCCCTCCACTTT
TRBJ1-4 TRBV6-1 many TRBD1 CASSQDREEEKLFF TGTGCCAGCAGCCAAGACAGGGAGGAAGAAAAACTGTTTTTT
TRBJ2-7 TRBV27 few - CASSFTEDYEQYF TGTGCCAGCAGTTTTACGGAAGACTACGAGCAGTACTTC
TRBJ2-3 TRBV28 few TRBD2 CATDSGSTQYF TGTGCCACCGATAGCGGGAGCACGCAGTATTTT
TRBJ1-5 TRBV6-1 many - CASIGGPNQPQHF TGTGCCAGCATCGGAGGGCCCAATCAGCCCCAGCATTTT
TRBJ2-2 TRBV7-2 few - CASSKTRNTGELFF TGTGCCAGCAGCAAAACTAGGAACACCGGGGAGCTGTTTTTT
TRBJ2-5 TRBV28 - TRBD2 CASTAGFLAGAGGETQYF TGTGCCAGCACTGCCGGGTTCCTAGCGGGAGCAGGGGGAGAGACCCAGTACTTC
TRBJ2-1 TRBV30 once TRBD2 CAWRGLAGAGEQFF TGTGCCTGGAGGGGACTAGCGGGAGCGGGCGAGCAGTTCTTC
TRBJ2-7 TRBV7-2 few - CASSLDTGTTTYEQYF TGTGCCAGCAGCTTAGATACGGGCACAACTACCTACGAGCAGTACTTC